This entry lists 12 T cell receptor beta chains sequenced from one sample in a study of blood T cell repertoires in COVID-19. Profiled with immunoSEQ multiplex PCR; TCRdb holds only in-frame clones, not every one. Among around 310,000 clones listed, over 75% were seen once. What was sequenced was PBMCs or T cells enriched from blood (not recorded which). These receptors were collected from a woman in her thirties or forties who had recovered from COVID-19.

The count of this clone is one. The chain carries TRBV14 and TRBJ1-1; D ambiguous. The CDR3 has 13 residues. The V and J ends lost 4 bases and 1 base respectively, with 7 bases between them. Germline V gene data show CDR1 as SGHDN and CDR2 as FVKESK. The CDR3 region has the DNA TGTGCCAGCAGCCCACGACAGAACACTGAAGCTTTCTTT. This sequence encodes CASSPRQNTEAFF.

The V and J genes are TRBV6-5 and TRBJ2-7, with a tentative D call TRBD1 (6 bases). The CDR3 sequence is 15 residues long. Germline V CDR1 and CDR2: MNHEY, SVGAGI. Trimming took off 6 bases at V and 4 bases at J, with 19 bases between the two ends. CDR3 sequence: CASSPSQGPGYEQYF. CDR3 nucleotide sequence: TGTGCCAGCAGCCCGTCACAGGGCCCGGGGTACGAGCAGTACTTC.

The gene calls are TRBV5-6 and TRBJ1-1, with a tentative D call TRBD1 (5 bases). Germline V gene sequence: CDR1 SGHDT, CDR2 YYEEEE. CDR3 length: 14 amino acids. V dropped 4 bases and J dropped 0 bases, with 10 bases sitting between them. In DNA, the CDR3 is TGTGCCAGCAGCCCGGCAGGGTTGAACACTGAAGCTTTCTTT. Translation: CASSPAGLNTEAFF.

The V call is TRBV30, the J call TRBJ1-2; 12 positions agree with TRBD1. The germline V gene encodes CDR1 GTSNPN and CDR2 SVGIG (reference sequence). This CDR3 contains 15 residues. After removal of 0 bases from V and 9 bases from J, the junction contained 8 bases not matched to a gene. CDR3 nucleotide sequence: TGTGCCTGGAGTGTAAAGGGACAGGGGGCAATAAGCTACACCTTC. This gives the protein CAWSVKGQGAISYTF.

The chain couples TRBV3-1 (or the pseudogene TRBV3-2) to TRBJ2-5; the match to TRBD2 covers 10 bases. CDR1 is LGHDT, CDR2 YNNKEL, per germline (reference sequence). J gave up 5 bases and V 4 bases, and 10 bases lay outside the gene matches. This CDR3 comprises 16 residues. CDR3 protein: CASSRPSGGGRETQYF. The CDR3 nucleotides read TGTGCCAGCAGCCGCCCCAGCGGGGGGGGTAGGGAGACCCAGTACTTC.

The chain carries TRBV5-1 and TRBJ2-4; D may be TRBD2 (5 bases). This CDR3 is 13 amino acids long. The ends were cut back, 0 bases at V and 7 bases at J, with 8 bases in the middle. The germline CDR1 and CDR2 sequences are SGHRS and YFSETQ. CDR3 protein: CASSLGWRNIQYF. CDR3 sequence (DNA): TGCGCCAGCAGCTTGGGCTGGAGGAACATTCAGTACTTC.

V is TRBV7-6 and J is TRBJ2-1; D is uncertain. The V end lost 4 bases, the J end lost 12 bases, and 7 bases lay between the germline ends. CDR1 is SGHVS and CDR2 is FNYEAQ in the germline V gene. The length of the CDR3 is 10 residues. The CDR3: CASSSLPQFF. DNA for the CDR3: TGTGCCAGCAGCTCACTGCCGCAGTTCTTC.

The CDR3 here is CAWGRGVSYEQYF. The CDR3 DNA reads TGTGCCTGGGGGCGCGGCGTCTCCTACGAGCAGTACTTC. The chain uses TRBV30 and TRBJ2-7; D gene uncertain. CDR3 length: 13 residues. Trimming left V 5 bases short and J 0 bases short, with 11 bases between. Germline V gene data show CDR1 as GTSNPN and CDR2 as SVGIG (reference sequence).

A single count supports this clone. The chain employs TRBV7-9 and TRBJ2-7; perhaps TRBD2 as D (5 bases). Per germline, CDR1 SEHNR and CDR2 FQNEAQ (reference sequence). V was trimmed by 1 base and J by 2 bases, leaving 18 bases between them. The CDR3 is made up of 17 amino acids. CDR3 bases: TGTGCCAGCAGCTTAGGAAAGCGGCAAGGAGTAACCTACGAGCAGTACTTC. This gives the protein CASSLGKRQGVTYEQYF.

The chain uses TRBV19 and TRBJ2-3, with TRBD2 matching over 7 bases. The V gene end was trimmed by 6 bases and the J gene end by 1 base; junction bases not matched to a gene: 4. Germline V gene lookup returns CDR1 LNHDA and CDR2 SQIVND (reference sequence). The CDR3 spans 14 residues. CDR3 protein: CASSAGRGTDTQYF. The CDR3 nucleotides are TGTGCCAGTAGCGCGGGGAGGGGCACAGATACGCAGTATTTT.

The V call is TRBV3-1 (or the pseudogene TRBV3-2), the J call TRBJ1-2; maybe TRBD1 (6 bases). The CDR3 runs to 14 residues. Trimming removed 0 bases at V and 8 bases at J, with 13 bases between. Germline CDR1 is LGHDT and CDR2 is YNNKEL (reference sequence). In nucleotides, the CDR3 is TGTGCCAGCAGCCAAGATCCCAGGGGCCTCGGCTACACCTTC. Its protein is CASSQDPRGLGYTF.

The V and J genes are TRBV7-3 and TRBJ2-2; 8 positions match TRBD2. The CDR3 spans 16 residues. V shed 6 bases and J 4 bases; nucleotides not matched to a gene: 10. CDR1 SGHTA and CDR2 FQGTGA come from the germline V gene. CDR3 sequence: CASRRSTSDTTGELFF. DNA of the CDR3: TGTGCCAGCAGGCGGTCGACTAGCGATACCACCGGGGAGCTGTTTTTT.